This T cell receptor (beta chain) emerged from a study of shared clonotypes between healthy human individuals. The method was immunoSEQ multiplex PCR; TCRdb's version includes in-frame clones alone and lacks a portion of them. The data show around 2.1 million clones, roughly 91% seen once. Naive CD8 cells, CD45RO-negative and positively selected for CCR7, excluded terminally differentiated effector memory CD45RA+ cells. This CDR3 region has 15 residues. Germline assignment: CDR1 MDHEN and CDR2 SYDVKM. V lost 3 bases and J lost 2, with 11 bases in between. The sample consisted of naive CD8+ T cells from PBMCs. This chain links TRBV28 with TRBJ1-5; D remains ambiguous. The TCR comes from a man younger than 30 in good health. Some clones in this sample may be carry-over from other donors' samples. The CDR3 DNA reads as TGTGCCAGCAGTTTTTTGGTTTTGGGCAATCAGCCCCAGCATTTT. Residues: CASSFLVLGNQPQHF.